This T cell receptor (beta chain) was sequenced for a study of T cells in Graves' hyperthyroidism and ophthalmopathy. Study-level points and caveats: Most thyroid clonotypes expanded above 0.001 were also detected in blood.

Germline CDR1 is MNHEY and CDR2 is SVGAGI. V was clipped by 0 bases and J by 5 bases; unmatched bases: 9. The CDR3 runs to 18 residues. This clonotype was observed many times. Antigen unknown. There were TCR beta CDR3 regions amplified from RNA transcripts. HTBI primers drove first-round RT-PCR of the TCR CDR3. TCRdb independently ran MiXCR on the multiplex PCR reads; one entry per CDR3 protein. This sample has about 500,000 distinct CDR3 sequences, with 13% to 15% found just once. This TCR was sampled from a woman between 18 and 30 years old with Graves' hyperthyroidism. This chain connects TRBV6-5 to TRBJ2-1; TRBD2 matches at 11 bases. The specimen was blood. CDR3 in amino acids: CASSYSSPGLAAHNEQFF. CDR3 nucleotide sequence: TGTGCCAGCAGTTACTCGAGCCCGGGACTAGCGGCTCACAATGAGCAGTTCTTC.